This TCR beta chain appears in the sequencing data of a study of neurological immune-mediated disorders. Findings and caveats of the study: HTLV-1-associated myelopathy displayed the greatest TCR clonal expansion, and multiple sclerosis exhibited the smallest, lower than that of healthy controls.

TCRdb reprocessed the 5' RACE reads via MiXCR and lists one record per CDR3 protein. The repertoire holds approximately 48,000 distinct CDR3 sequences, with about a tenth as singletons. There are 15 residues in the CDR3. Germline V gene sequence: CDR1 SGHTA, CDR2 FQGNSA. J lost 5 bases, V lost 4 bases, and 7 bases had no gene match. This clonotype has a count of ten or more. Its antigen is not known. Unsorted libraries used 2 million PBMCs kept at -80 degrees C. The source of this sequence is an older man with HTLV-1-associated myelopathy (HAM/TSP). This chain links TRBV7-2 with TRBJ2-1; 8 bases are shared with TRBD2. What was sequenced was PBMCs. The CDR3 DNA sequence: TGTGCCAGCAGCTCTTCCAGCGGGAGTCACAATGAGCAGTTCTTC. This gives the protein CASSSSSGSHNEQFF.